The clone carrying this TCR beta chain has only one observation. Antigen: not known. This specimen comes from a study of shared clonotypes between healthy human individuals. General study results and limits: Represented diversity, genetic and exposure-history alike, was limited by few donors.

Terminally differentiated effector memory CD45RA+ cells were excluded from the naive CD8 cells, which were CD45RO-negative and positively selected for CCR7. Among the donors, all were Caucasian adults who lived in Nashville, Tennessee. CDR1 is SQVTM, CDR2 ANQGSEA, per germline. The ends were cut back, 6 bases at V and 1 base at J, with 9 bases in the middle. The CDR3 is 12 amino acids. The data were produced by immunoSEQ multiplex PCR, yet TCRdb's version contains in-frame clones alone and is incomplete. This sample has 1.5 million to 2.5 million clones, with over 85% found just once. The chain links TRBV29-1 to TRBJ1-1; D not certain. The clonotype comes from a man aged 18 to 35 in good health. The specimen sequenced was naive CD8+ T cells sorted from blood. Here the CDR3 reads CSVLGPNTEAFF. The CDR3 DNA is TGCAGCGTCCTGGGCCCGAACACTGAAGCTTTCTTT.